This TCR beta chain originates from a study of T cells in Graves' hyperthyroidism and ophthalmopathy. Study results and limitations: Ophthalmopathy was told apart from stable hyperthyroidism by a 13 V-J model.

The CDR3 has 15 amino acids. CDR1 and CDR2 from the germline V gene are SQVTM and ANQGSEA. With 4 bases clipped from V and 5 bases from J, the junction kept 10 bases outside the gene matches. This clonotype was seen a few times. What it recognizes is unknown. RNA transcripts served as the template for amplifying TCR beta CDR3 regions. With the HTBI primer set, the TCR CDR3 went through a first round of RT-PCR. TCRdb re-called the multiplex PCR reads with MiXCR, one entry per CDR3 protein. The data contain roughly 250,000 distinct CDR3 sequences, roughly 15% of them singletons. The blood specimen was taken at initial hyperthyroidism diagnosis, before any ophthalmopathy symptoms. An approximately 10 ml volume of fresh peripheral blood provided the PBMCs.

The TCR originated in a woman in her 40s with Graves' hyperthyroidism that later progressed to Graves' ophthalmopathy. The J gene is TRBJ2-5, the V gene TRBV29-1; 10 nucleotides match TRBD2. Sequenced: blood. For the CDR3, the DNA is TGCAGCGTTGTGGGGGTAGCGGGAGGTTGGGAGACCCAGTACTTC. It yields the protein CSVVGVAGGWETQYF. Full variable domain (rest looked up from reference TRBV29-1 and TRBJ2-5): SAVISQKPSRDICQRGTSLTIQCQVDSQVTMMFWYRQQPGQSLTLIATANQGSEATYESGFVIDKFPISRPNLTFSTLTVSNMSPEDSSIYLCSVVGVAGGWETQYFGPGTRLLVL.